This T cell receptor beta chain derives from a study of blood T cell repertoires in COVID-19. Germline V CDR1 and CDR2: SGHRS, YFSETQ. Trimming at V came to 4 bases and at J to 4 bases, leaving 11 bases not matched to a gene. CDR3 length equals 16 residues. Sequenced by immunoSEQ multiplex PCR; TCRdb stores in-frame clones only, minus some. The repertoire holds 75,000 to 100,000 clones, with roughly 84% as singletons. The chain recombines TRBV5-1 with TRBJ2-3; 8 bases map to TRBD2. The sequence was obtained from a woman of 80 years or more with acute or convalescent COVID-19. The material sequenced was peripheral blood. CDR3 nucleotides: TGCGCCAGCAGCCCACCGGGACTAGGAGGAGCAGATACGCAGTATTTT. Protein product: CASSPPGLGGADTQYF.